Listed below are T cell receptor beta chains from one sample, sequenced in a study of early T cells in non-severe SARS-CoV-2 infection. TCRdb recomputed calls from the 5' RACE reads with MiXCR, one row per CDR3 protein. This table has some 42,000 distinct CDR3 sequences, 5% to 6.5% appearing once. This material consisted of whole blood, taken at baseline. These receptors all come from an adult who was a healthcare worker with PCR-confirmed SARS-CoV-2 infection or an uninfected control (not recorded which). Each CDR3 is given with its conserved first and last residue. The D gene is left open where the match is weak. Size tells how often a clone was seen (once, few, many) or the class of an expanded clone, and some rows leave it out.

d_gene: TRBD1; v_gene: TRBV2; abundance: many; j_gene: TRBJ1-4; CDR3nt: TGTGCCAGCAAGGGACAGGGATGGACTAATGAAAAACTGTTTTTT; CDR3aa: CASKGQGWTNEKLFF
d_gene: TRBD1; v_gene: TRBV7-9; abundance: many; j_gene: TRBJ2-1; CDR3nt: TGTGCCAGCAGCTCAGACAGGGGGCCTAGGAATGAGCAGTTCTTC; CDR3aa: CASSSDRGPRNEQFF
d_gene: -; v_gene: TRBV7-3; abundance: -; j_gene: TRBJ2-1; CDR3nt: TGTGCCAGCAGCCCCGGACACCAAGCATCCTACAATGAGCAGTTCTTC; CDR3aa: CASSPGHQASYNEQFF
d_gene: TRBD1; v_gene: TRBV7-8; abundance: few; j_gene: TRBJ1-6; CDR3nt: TGTGCCAGCAGCCCCCAGGGACAGGATAATTCACCCCTCCACTTT; CDR3aa: CASSPQGQDNSPLHF
d_gene: TRBD2; v_gene: TRBV19; abundance: -; j_gene: TRBJ2-7; CDR3nt: TGTGCCAGTAGTGGACTAGCGGGGGCCCATTACGAGCAGTACTTC; CDR3aa: CASSGLAGAHYEQYF
d_gene: TRBD2; v_gene: TRBV12-3/TRBV12-4; abundance: many; j_gene: TRBJ2-4; CDR3nt: TGTGCCAGCAGTCTAGCGGGGGGCAAAAACATTCAGTACTTC; CDR3aa: CASSLAGGKNIQYF
d_gene: TRBD1; v_gene: TRBV11-3; abundance: many; j_gene: TRBJ2-1; CDR3nt: TGTGCCAGCAGCCTCGCCGGGACAGGGCGGTACAATGAGCAGTTCTTC; CDR3aa: CASSLAGTGRYNEQFF
d_gene: TRBD2; v_gene: TRBV28; abundance: many; j_gene: TRBJ2-3; CDR3nt: TGTGCCAGCAGTACTCCGAGTAGAGCGGGGGTGGATACGCAGTATTTT; CDR3aa: CASSTPSRAGVDTQYF
d_gene: TRBD2; v_gene: TRBV29-1; abundance: few; j_gene: TRBJ2-5; CDR3nt: TGCAGCGTTGCTTCTAGCGGGGGGGGTCTATGGGAAGAGACCCAGTACTTC; CDR3aa: CSVASSGGGLWEETQYF
d_gene: -; v_gene: TRBV19; abundance: -; j_gene: TRBJ2-2; CDR3nt: TGTGCCAGTAGTATAATGGGGAGCACCGGGGAGCTGTTTTTT; CDR3aa: CASSIMGSTGELFF
d_gene: TRBD1; v_gene: TRBV7-2; abundance: many; j_gene: TRBJ1-6; CDR3nt: TGTGCCAGCAGCTCGGGACAGGGGTATTGGCCCCTCCACTTT; CDR3aa: CASSSGQGYWPLHF
d_gene: -; v_gene: TRBV4-2; abundance: few; j_gene: TRBJ2-1; CDR3nt: TGTGCCAGCAGCCAACGGGGGAGCTACAATGAGCAGTTCTTC; CDR3aa: CASSQRGSYNEQFF
d_gene: TRBD1; v_gene: TRBV29-1; abundance: many; j_gene: TRBJ1-1; CDR3nt: TGCAGCGCTGGGGGACAGGGTATCACTGAAGCTTTCTTT; CDR3aa: CSAGGQGITEAFF
d_gene: -; v_gene: TRBV7-8; abundance: many; j_gene: TRBJ2-7; CDR3nt: TGTGCCAGCAGCTTAGGGGCCGGAGTAACCTACGAGCAGTACTTC; CDR3aa: CASSLGAGVTYEQYF
d_gene: -; v_gene: TRBV12-3/TRBV12-4; abundance: many; j_gene: TRBJ1-2; CDR3nt: TGTGCCAGCAGTCCCCAGGACCGCTCTCTGGGCGGCTACACCTTC; CDR3aa: CASSPQDRSLGGYTF